This T cell receptor (beta chain) was sequenced for a study of blood T cell repertoires in COVID-19. Study as a whole: There were acute and convalescent COVID-19 samples, and they came from the United States, Italy and Spain.

The method was immunoSEQ multiplex PCR; TCRdb's version includes in-frame clones alone and lacks a portion of them. The repertoire holds hundreds of thousands of clones, with 86% as singletons. Germline V lookup: CDR1 MGHRA, CDR2 YSYEKL. Deletions cut 1 base from V and 4 bases from J, with 16 bases between. This CDR3 comprises 16 residues. This clone appeared a single time. The clonotype comes from a woman in her thirties with active or convalescent COVID-19. The rearrangement links TRBV4-1 to TRBJ1-2; a weak D match, TRBD1 (6 bases). What was sequenced was peripheral blood. The CDR3 region has the DNA TGCGCCAGCAGCCAAGCGGCGGGGGGGCTCGTCTATGGCTACACCTTC. Translation gives CASSQAAGGLVYGYTF.